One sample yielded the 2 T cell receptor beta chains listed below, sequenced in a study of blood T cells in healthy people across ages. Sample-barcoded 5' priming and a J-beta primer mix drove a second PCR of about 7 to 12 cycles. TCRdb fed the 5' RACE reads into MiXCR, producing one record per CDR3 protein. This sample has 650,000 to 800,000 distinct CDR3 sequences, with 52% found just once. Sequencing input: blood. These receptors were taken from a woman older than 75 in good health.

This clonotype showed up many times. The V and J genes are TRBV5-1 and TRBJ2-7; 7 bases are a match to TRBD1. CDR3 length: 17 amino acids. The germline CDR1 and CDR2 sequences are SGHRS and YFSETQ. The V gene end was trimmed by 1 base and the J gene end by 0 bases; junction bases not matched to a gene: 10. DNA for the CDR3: TGCGCCAGCAGCTTGATGGGGACAGTCCGGTCCTCCTACGAGCAGTACTTC. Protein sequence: CASSLMGTVRSSYEQYF.

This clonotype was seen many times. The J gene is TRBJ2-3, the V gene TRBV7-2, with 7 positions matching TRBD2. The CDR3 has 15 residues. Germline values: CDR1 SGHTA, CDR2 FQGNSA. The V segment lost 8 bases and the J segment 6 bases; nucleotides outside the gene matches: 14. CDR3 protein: CASAMKAGSWDTQYF. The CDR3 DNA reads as TGTGCCAGCGCCATGAAAGCGGGGTCCTGGGATACGCAGTATTTT.